The source of this T cell receptor beta chain is a study of cytomegalovirus exposure and HLA in healthy donors. The PCR employed 60 Vbeta primers together with 13 Jbeta primers. Generated by immunoSEQ multiplex PCR, the TCRdb table keeps only in-frame clones and is missing some. The data hold around 130,000 clones, with around 80% observed a single time. The CDR3 contains 15 residues. Per germline, CDR1 MNHNS and CDR2 SASEGT. V was cut by 0 bases and J by 8 bases, with 16 bases left in between. The chain carries TRBV6-1 and TRBJ1-2; unclear D gene. The sequenced material came from PBMCs. The sequence derives from a man aged 25 to 45 in good health and CMV-seronegative. The CDR3 DNA reads as TGTGCCAGCAGTGAAGCCGACGGTACGGGGAGGGGCTACACCTTC. It translates to CASSEADGTGRGYTF.